Listed below are T cell receptor beta chains from one sample, sequenced in a study of blood T cell repertoires in COVID-19. Here immunoSEQ multiplex PCR was the method, and the copy in TCRdb shows in-frame clones only, minus some. The sample has roughly 40,000 clones, more than 85% seen once; the top ten hold 4.5% to 7%. The sequenced material came from peripheral blood. These receptors came from a human donor in a cohort sampled during active COVID-19. The CDR3 runs from the conserved cysteine through the conserved F or W. D genes are given only for firm matches. Where a row states a size, it is once, few, many or the class of an expanded clone; other rows omit it.

size	D	J	V	CDR3	DNA
NA	TRBD1	TRBJ2-7	TRBV4-1	CASSQPGQGIYEQYF	TGCGCCAGCAGCCAGCCGGGACAGGGTATCTACGAGCAGTACTTC
NA	NA	TRBJ2-1	TRBV7-9	CASSFTYNEQFF	TGTGCCAGCAGCTTCACCTACAATGAGCAGTTCTTC
NA	TRBD2	TRBJ2-7	TRBV5-1	CASSTGLDEQYF	TGCGCCAGCAGCACGGGACTAGACGAGCAGTACTTC
NA	NA	TRBJ1-3	TRBV9	CASSVGADTRVSGNTIYF	TGTGCCAGCAGCGTAGGGGCGGATACCAGGGTGTCCGGAAACACCATATATTTT
NA	NA	TRBJ2-5	TRBV19	CASSIETRWETQYF	TGTGCCAGTAGTATCGAGACTAGGTGGGAGACCCAGTACTTC
once	TRBD2	TRBJ2-1	TRBV7-3	CASSLNREDEQFF	TGTGCCAGCAGCTTAAATCGGGAGGATGAGCAGTTCTTC
NA	NA	TRBJ2-5	TRBV5-5	CASSSPREETQYF	TGTGCCAGCAGCTCCCCCAGGGAAGAGACCCAGTACTTC
NA	TRBD1	TRBJ2-3	TRBV6-2/TRBV6-3	CASSYRDRGPSGTDTQYF	TGTGCCAGCAGTTATCGGGACAGGGGCCCTTCCGGCACAGATACGCAGTATTTT
NA	NA	TRBJ2-7	TRBV3-1/TRBV3-2	CASSPIEVASPYEQYF	TGTGCCAGCAGCCCGATCGAAGTAGCGTCACCCTACGAGCAGTACTTC
NA	NA	TRBJ2-5	TRBV6-5	CASRGHPQETQYF	TGTGCCAGCAGGGGACACCCCCAAGAGACCCAGTACTTC
NA	NA	TRBJ2-1	TRBV4-2	CASSQPRGTKDSYNEQFF	TGTGCCAGCAGCCAACCGCGCGGGACCAAAGACTCCTACAATGAGCAGTTCTTC
NA	TRBD1	TRBJ2-7	TRBV5-6	CASSLQGGGYEQYF	TGTGCCAGCAGCCTACAGGGGGGAGGCTACGAGCAGTACTTC
NA	TRBD2	TRBJ2-3	TRBV11-3	CASSLELAGGPSTDTQYF	TGTGCCAGCAGCTTAGAACTAGCGGGGGGGCCTAGCACAGATACGCAGTATTTT
NA	TRBD1	TRBJ2-1	TRBV24-1	CATTGTGSGEQFF	TGTGCCACTACTGGGACAGGGTCTGGTGAGCAGTTCTTC
NA	NA	TRBJ2-7	TRBV7-3	CASSLIGDHEQYF	TGTGCCAGCAGCTTAATTGGAGATCACGAGCAGTACTTC
NA	NA	TRBJ2-5	TRBV5-1	CASSHRAGETQYF	TGCGCCAGCAGCCATAGGGCGGGTGAGACCCAGTACTTC
NA	NA	TRBJ1-3	TRBV4-2	CASSQDPRQFSGNTIYF	TGTGCCAGCAGCCAAGATCCCCGACAGTTCTCTGGAAACACCATATATTTT
NA	NA	TRBJ1-1	TRBV7-9	CASSLGQRMNTEAFF	TGTGCCAGCAGCTTGGGGCAGCGCATGAACACTGAAGCTTTCTTT
NA	NA	TRBJ2-7	TRBV5-4	CASSLGDSIQYF	TGTGCCAGCAGCTTGGGTGACAGCATACAGTACTTC
NA	TRBD1	TRBJ2-3	TRBV6-2/TRBV6-3	CASSYSRLGQGADTQYF	TGTGCCAGCAGTTACTCGAGGCTCGGACAGGGAGCAGATACGCAGTATTTT
NA	TRBD1	TRBJ2-3	TRBV5-4	CASSQNTGGAVWIPDTQYF	TGTGCCAGCAGTCAAAACACAGGGGGCGCAGTATGGATCCCAGATACGCAGTATTTT
NA	NA	TRBJ1-5	TRBV6-5	CASTDSQHQPQHF	TGTGCCAGCACCGACAGCCAGCATCAGCCCCAGCATTTT